This is a list of T cell receptor beta chains from one sample in a study of cytomegalovirus exposure and HLA in healthy donors. Measured with immunoSEQ multiplex PCR; TCRdb has only the in-frame clones, and not every one. In the table there are approximately 210,000 clones, 70% to 80% of which are singletons. The sequencing sample was made of PBMCs. The receptors come from a woman in her forties or fifties in good health and CMV-seronegative. CDR3s include the opening cysteine and the closing phenylalanine or tryptophan. The D gene is left open where the match is weak. Part of the rows lack a size; the others show once, few, many or a class for expanded clones.

d_call	clone_size	v_call	j_call	cdr3_nt	cdr3_aa
NA	NA	TRBV6-5	TRBJ2-1	TGTGCCAGCAGTTACTCGAACAGGGAGCAGTTCTTC	CASSYSNREQFF
TRBD1	NA	TRBV5-1	TRBJ1-4	TGCGCCAGCAGCGACGTTCGTGGGACAGGGGGTGAAAAACTGTTTTTT	CASSDVRGTGGEKLFF
NA	NA	TRBV7-3	TRBJ2-2	TGTGCCAGCAGCAGAAACAGGGTTAGGAACACCGGGGAGCTGTTTTTT	CASSRNRVRNTGELFF
TRBD1	NA	TRBV4-2	TRBJ2-5	TGTGCCAGCAGCCAAGATCAAGGACAGGGCCGAGAGACCCAGTACTTC	CASSQDQGQGRETQYF
NA	NA	TRBV5-1	TRBJ1-2	TGCGCCAGCAGCCAGTCCCCGACTGCGAACTATGGCTACACCTTC	CASSQSPTANYGYTF
NA	NA	TRBV10-3	TRBJ1-2	TGTGCCATCAGTGAGTACGAGCCGGGTAACTATGGCTACACCTTC	CAISEYEPGNYGYTF
NA	once	TRBV5-1	TRBJ1-2	TGCGCCAGCAGCTTGGAAAACAGGCCTAACTATGGCTACACCTTC	CASSLENRPNYGYTF
TRBD1	few	TRBV19	TRBJ1-1	TGTGCCAGTAGTATCCGGACAGGGACGAAAGCTTTCTTT	CASSIRTGTKAFF
NA	NA	TRBV7-2	TRBJ1-4	TGTGCCAGCAGCATATCCGACAGGACCGGAAAACTGTTTTTT	CASSISDRTGKLFF
TRBD2	once	TRBV11-2	TRBJ2-1	TGTGCCAGCAGCTCGGACCCCCGGGGACTAGCGGGAAGGTGGAATGAGCAGTTCTTC	CASSSDPRGLAGRWNEQFF
TRBD1	NA	TRBV11-2	TRBJ2-7	TGTGCCAGCAGCTTTCAACAGGGGGGCCCTTACGAGCAGTACTTC	CASSFQQGGPYEQYF
NA	NA	TRBV7-9	TRBJ1-2	TGTGCCAGCAGCCTACCTACAGGAGCGGGTGGCTACACCTTC	CASSLPTGAGGYTF